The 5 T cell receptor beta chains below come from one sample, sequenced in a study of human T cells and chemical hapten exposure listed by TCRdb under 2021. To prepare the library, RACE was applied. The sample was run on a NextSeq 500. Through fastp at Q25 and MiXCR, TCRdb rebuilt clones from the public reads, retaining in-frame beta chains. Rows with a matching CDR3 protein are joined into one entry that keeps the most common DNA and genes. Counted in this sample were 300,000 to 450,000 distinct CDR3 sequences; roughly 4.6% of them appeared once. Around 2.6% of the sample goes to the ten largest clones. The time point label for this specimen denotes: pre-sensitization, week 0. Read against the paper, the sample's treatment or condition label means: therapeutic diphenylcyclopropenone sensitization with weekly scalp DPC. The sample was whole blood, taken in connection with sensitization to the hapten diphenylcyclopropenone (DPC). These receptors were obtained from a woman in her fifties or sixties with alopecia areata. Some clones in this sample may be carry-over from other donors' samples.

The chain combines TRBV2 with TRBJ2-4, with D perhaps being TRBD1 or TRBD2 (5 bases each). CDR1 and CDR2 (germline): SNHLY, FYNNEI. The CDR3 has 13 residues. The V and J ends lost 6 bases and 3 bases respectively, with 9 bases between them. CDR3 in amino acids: CASRGPDKNIQYF. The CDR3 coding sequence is TGTGCCAGCAGGGGACCAGACAAAAACATTCAGTACTTC. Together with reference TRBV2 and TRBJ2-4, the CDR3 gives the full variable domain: EPEVTQTPSHQVTQMGQEVILRCVPISNHLYFYWYRQILGQKVEFLVSFYNNEISEKSEIFDDQFSVERPDGSNFTLKIRSTKLEDSAMYFCASRGPDKNIQYFGAGTRLSVL.

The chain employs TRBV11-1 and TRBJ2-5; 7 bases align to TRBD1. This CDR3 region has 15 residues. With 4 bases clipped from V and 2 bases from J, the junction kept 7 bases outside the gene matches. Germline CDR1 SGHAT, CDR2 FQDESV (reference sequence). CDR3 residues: CASSSGTVIQETQYF. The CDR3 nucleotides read TGTGCCAGCAGCTCGGGGACAGTAATACAAGAGACCCAGTACTTC.

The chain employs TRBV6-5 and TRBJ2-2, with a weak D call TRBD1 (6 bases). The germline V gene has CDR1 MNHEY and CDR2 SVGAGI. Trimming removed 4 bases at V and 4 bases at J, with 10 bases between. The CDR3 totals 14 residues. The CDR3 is CASSFQGFTGELFF. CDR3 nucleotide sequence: TGTGCCAGCAGTTTTCAGGGGTTCACCGGGGAGCTGTTTTTT.

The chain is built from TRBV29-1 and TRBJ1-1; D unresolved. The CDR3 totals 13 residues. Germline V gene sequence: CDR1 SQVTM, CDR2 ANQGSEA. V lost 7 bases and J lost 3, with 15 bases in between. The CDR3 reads CSAGLRGDTEAFF. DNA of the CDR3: TGCAGCGCCGGTCTACGGGGTGACACTGAAGCTTTCTTT.

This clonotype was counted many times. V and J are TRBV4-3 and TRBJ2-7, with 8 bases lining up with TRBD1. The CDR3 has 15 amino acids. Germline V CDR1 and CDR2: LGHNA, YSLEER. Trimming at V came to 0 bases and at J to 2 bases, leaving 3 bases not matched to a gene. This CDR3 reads CASSQDTRGPYEQYF. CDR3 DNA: TGCGCCAGCAGCCAAGATACCAGGGGGCCCTACGAGCAGTACTTC.